The T cell receptor beta chain described here comes from a study of T cell responses to AZD1222 COVID-19 vaccine. About this clone itself: What it recognizes is unknown.

The CDR3 sequence is 15 residues long. The germline V and J ends were trimmed by 8 bases and 0 bases, with 16 bases remaining between them. Germline V gives CDR1 MDHEN, CDR2 SYDVKM. TCRdb's copy holds only in-frame clones and misses some; the assay was immunoSEQ multiplex PCR. This repertoire shows about 130,000 clones, approximately 90% found once; its top ten account for around 0.99%. General study points: Mostly white British, mostly female donors; authors suggested clonal diversity may be underestimated. Baseline serology detected seropositivity in only a handful of AZD1222 recipients.

This receptor was identified in an adult who received the AZD1222 COVID-19 vaccine. The chain couples TRBV28 to TRBJ1-1; D is unclear. This specimen was peripheral blood, taken 28 days after the second AZD1222 dose. The CDR3 nucleotides read TGTGCCAGCGGTATTCAAGGGAGGGTGAACACTGAAGCTTTCTTT. Amino acids: CASGIQGRVNTEAFF.